Following are 32 T cell receptor beta chains from one sample sequenced in a study of cytomegalovirus exposure and HLA in healthy donors. The study ran its PCR with 60 Vbeta and 13 Jbeta primers. Produced via immunoSEQ multiplex PCR; TCRdb's table is partial and in-frame only. The sample holds more than 140,000 clones. The sample consisted of PBMCs. The receptors shown here come from a woman aged 18-35 years in good health and CMV-seronegative.

This sequence joins TRBV10-3 and TRBJ2-3, with a possible D match to TRBD1 (6 bases). Germline V gene sequence: CDR1 ENHRY, CDR2 SYGVKD. The CDR3 consists of 14 residues. Between the trimmed V and J ends, which lost 2 bases and 3 bases, there was a span of 9 bases. As DNA, the CDR3 is TGTGCCATCAGTGAGGGGACAAAGACAGATACGCAGTATTTT. Residues: CAISEGTKTDTQYF.

The chain recombines TRBV2 with TRBJ2-7; the D gene is possibly TRBD2 (6 bases). V shed 7 bases and J shed 0 bases, with 22 bases lying between them. CDR3 size: 17 residues. Germline loops: CDR1 SNHLY, CDR2 FYNNEI. CDR3 amino acids: CASKEGRLAGSSYEQYF. The CDR3, as DNA: TGTGCCAGCAAGGAGGGACGTCTCGCGGGAAGCTCCTACGAGCAGTACTTC.

As DNA, the CDR3 is TGTGCCAGCAGCCCTTACCGGACCCAGGGTTCTGGGGCCAACGTCCTGACTTTC. It translates to CASSPYRTQGSGANVLTF. V is TRBV28 and J is TRBJ2-6; TRBD1 might be the D (5 bases). The germline CDR1 and CDR2 sequences are MDHEN and SYDVKM. Trimming left V 6 bases short and J 1 base short, with 19 bases between. The CDR3 is made up of 18 amino acids.

The J gene is TRBJ2-1, the V gene TRBV7-2; 9 bases line up with TRBD1. The CDR3 length is 19 residues. Germline trimming cut 8 bases from V and 2 bases from J; bases unmatched to any gene: 19. CDR1 is SGHTA, CDR2 FQGNSA, per germline. The CDR3 bases are TGTGCCAGCGCTCGACCAGCCACCCGGGACAGGGCCACCTACAATGAGCAGTTCTTC. Amino acid sequence: CASARPATRDRATYNEQFF.

The chain has TRBV29-1 and TRBJ1-1, with TRBD1 as a possible D gene (5 bases). V was shortened by 2 bases and J by 2 bases, with 9 bases between the two germline ends. The CDR3 has 13 residues. Germline V CDR1 and CDR2: SQVTM, ANQGSEA. CDR3 region: CSVEPGPNTEAFF. In DNA form, the CDR3 reads TGCAGCGTTGAACCAGGGCCTAACACTGAAGCTTTCTTT.

The DNA of the CDR3 is TGTGCCAGCAGCCAACCTGGGGCGGTCCCTGGCTACGAGCAGTACTTC. Its protein is CASSQPGAVPGYEQYF. The V call is TRBV7-8, the J call TRBJ2-7, with a possible D match to TRBD1 (5 bases). V shed 5 bases and J shed 3 bases, with 20 bases lying between them. In germline, CDR1 is SGHVS, CDR2 FQNEAQ. This CDR3 spans 16 amino acids.

CDR3 protein: CASSTVMNTEAFF. CDR3 sequence (DNA): TGCGCCAGCAGCACTGTAATGAACACTGAAGCTTTCTTT. The chain uses TRBV5-1 and TRBJ1-1; unclear D gene. Between the trimmed V and J ends, which lost 4 bases and 0 bases, there was a span of 7 bases. The CDR3 length is 13 residues. Germline V CDR1 and CDR2: SGHRS, YFSETQ.

The V call is TRBV19, the J call TRBJ2-1; TRBD2 matches at 12 bases. The J segment lost 8 bases and the V segment lost 4 bases, leaving 6 bases of the junction unmatched. Germline CDR1 is LNHDA and CDR2 is SQIVND (reference sequence). This CDR3 comprises 15 residues. The CDR3 DNA reads TGTGCCAGTAGTAAGACTAGCGGGAGTATGGATGAGCAGTTCTTC. Encoded protein: CASSKTSGSMDEQFF.

This sequence joins TRBV11-3 and TRBJ1-1; 8 bases fit TRBD1. Unmatched junction bases numbered 4, after V lost 5 bases and J lost 2 bases. Germline values: CDR1 SGHNT, CDR2 YENEEA. The CDR3 covers 14 residues. DNA for the CDR3: TGTGCCAGCAGCGCCGGACAGGGTAACACTGAAGCTTTCTTT. Translating gives CASSAGQGNTEAFF. The full variable domain, with the rest looked up from reference TRBV11-3 and TRBJ1-1, is EAGVVQSPRYKIIEKKQPVAFWCNPISGHNTLYWYLQNLGQGPELLIRYENEEAVDDSQLPKDRFSAERLKGVDSTLKIQPAELGDSAVYLCASSAGQGNTEAFFGQGTRLTVV.

This rearrangement joins TRBV11-3 to TRBJ2-5, with a tentative D call TRBD2 (6 bases). Trimming removed 0 bases at V and 4 bases at J, with 9 bases between. The V gene's germline CDR1 is SGHNT and CDR2 YENEEA. The CDR3 is made up of 14 amino acids. The CDR3 nucleotides read TGTGCCAGCAGCTTAGATACGGGAGCAGAGACCCAGTACTTC. It yields the protein CASSLDTGAETQYF.

The V call is TRBV6-4, the J call TRBJ2-3; D perhaps matches TRBD2 (5 bases). Trimming took off 10 bases at V and 4 bases at J, with 15 bases between the two ends. CDR3 length: 13 residues. CDR1 is MRHNA and CDR2 is SNTAGT in the germline V gene. CDR3 residues: CATSAGEADTQYF. Here the CDR3 DNA reads TGTGCCACTTCAGCCGGGGAAGCAGATACGCAGTATTTT.

The chain is built from TRBV12-5 and TRBJ2-1, with 7 bases fitting TRBD2. The V and J ends lost 5 bases and 2 bases, in that order; junction bases with no gene match: 6. Per the germline V gene, CDR1 is LGHNT and CDR2 is FRNRAP. CDR3 size: 15 residues. CDR3 region: CASGPQGTTYNEQFF. The CDR3 nucleotides read TGTGCTAGTGGTCCTCAAGGGACTACCTACAATGAGCAGTTCTTC.

The rearrangement links TRBV19 to TRBJ2-1; TRBD2 aligns across 7 bases. The germline gives CDR1 LNHDA, CDR2 SQIVND (reference sequence). CDR3 length: 14 residues. V was clipped by 5 bases and J by 9 bases; unmatched bases: 10. The CDR3 protein is CASSPSGVFGEQFF. For the CDR3, the DNA is TGTGCCAGTAGTCCTAGCGGAGTGTTTGGTGAGCAGTTCTTC.

The chain has TRBV7-3 and TRBJ2-1; 15 nucleotides line up with TRBD2. CDR1 and CDR2 (germline): SGHTA, FQGTGA. After removal of 8 bases from V and 1 base from J, the junction contained 9 bases not matched to a gene. CDR3 length equals 18 residues. The CDR3 region is CASAKGLAGGESYNEQFF. In DNA form, the CDR3 reads TGTGCCAGCGCTAAAGGACTAGCGGGAGGGGAGTCCTACAATGAGCAGTTCTTC.

V usage is TRBV19 and J usage is TRBJ2-7, with D unclear. Per the germline V gene, CDR1 is LNHDA and CDR2 is SQIVND (reference sequence). Trimming left V 1 base short and J 6 bases short, with 10 bases between. CDR3 length: 13 amino acids. CDR3 loop: CASSIGPASEQYV. The DNA for the CDR3 is TGTGCCAGTAGTATAGGTCCAGCTAGCGAGCAGTACGTC.

On this clone: Its ends do not fully match the called genes, so a read error is possible. This sequence joins TRBV7-7 and TRBJ2-2, with 14 bases identical to TRBD2. Per germline, CDR1 SSHAT and CDR2 FNYEAQ (reference sequence). There are 15 residues in the CDR3. The CDR3 protein is CASSGTSGSTGELFF. CDR3 DNA sequence: TGTGCTAGCAGCGGGACTAGCGGGAGTACCGGGGAGCTGTTTTTT.

This chain uses TRBV28 with TRBJ1-2, with D perhaps matching TRBD1 (6 bases). CDR1 and CDR2 (germline): MDHEN, SYDVKM. The CDR3 loop spans 11 amino acids. With 7 bases removed from V and 8 bases from J, the gap between germline ends came to 11 bases. The DNA of the CDR3 is TGTGCCAGCAACCAGGGGAGAGGCTACACCTTC. Encoded protein: CASNQGRGYTF.

The chain joins TRBV19 to TRBJ2-1; 7 bases match TRBD1. Losses at the gene ends were 5 bases for V and 2 bases for J; bases not matched to a gene: 3. Germline V gene data show CDR1 as LNHDA and CDR2 as SQIVND (reference sequence). The CDR3 is 14 residues long. Here the CDR3 DNA reads TGTGCCAGTAGTTTGGGGACAGCCTACAATGAGCAGTTCTTC. This translates into CASSLGTAYNEQFF.

V is TRBV28 and J is TRBJ1-4; D gene ambiguous. The germline V gene has CDR1 MDHEN and CDR2 SYDVKM. Trimming took 11 bases from V and 0 from J, leaving 13 bases between them. The CDR3 loop spans 14 amino acids. The CDR3 loop reads CASTPGATNEKLFF. CDR3 nucleotide sequence: TGTGCCTCAACGCCAGGTGCAACTAATGAAAAACTGTTTTTT. The variable domain in full, with the rest retrieved from reference TRBV28 and TRBJ1-4, is DVKVTQSSRYLVKRTGEKVFLECVQDMDHENMFWYRQDPGLGLRLIYFSYDVKMKEKGDIPEGYSVSREKKERFSLILESASTNQTSMYLCASTPGATNEKLFFGSGTQLSVL.

J is TRBJ2-2 and V is TRBV30, with D possibly TRBD2 on 7 matching bases. Germline lookup yields CDR1 GTSNPN and CDR2 SVGIG (reference sequence). The CDR3 length is 14 residues. The ends were cut back, 1 base at V and 3 bases at J, with 9 bases in the middle. The chain's CDR3 is CAWSEGGDTGELFF. The CDR3 coding sequence is TGTGCCTGGAGTGAAGGGGGGGACACCGGGGAGCTGTTTTTT.

The chain employs TRBV7-8 and TRBJ2-1, with unresolved D. CDR3 size: 16 residues. Germline assignment: CDR1 SGHVS and CDR2 FQNEAQ. V lost 2 bases and J lost 0, with 11 bases in between. The CDR3 DNA reads TGTGCCAGCAGCTTATTGGGCCAACCCTCCTACAATGAGCAGTTCTTC. This encodes CASSLLGQPSYNEQFF.

CDR3 protein: CASSESGQPQHF. The CDR3 DNA is TGTGCCAGCAGTGAGTCCGGGCAGCCCCAGCATTTT. This chain uses TRBV7-2 with TRBJ1-5; D is ambiguous. This CDR3 has 12 amino acids. The ends were cut back, 6 bases at V and 7 bases at J, with 10 bases in the middle. Germline V gene lookup returns CDR1 SGHTA and CDR2 FQGNSA.

This rearrangement joins TRBV2 to TRBJ2-3; 8 positions agree with TRBD2. V was pared by 3 bases and J by 0 bases, with 2 bases of the junction left unmatched. The CDR3 runs to 15 residues. Germline V gene lookup returns CDR1 SNHLY and CDR2 FYNNEI. CDR3 DNA: TGTGCCAGCAGTGATCAGCGGGGGAGCACAGATACGCAGTATTTT. Protein sequence: CASSDQRGSTDTQYF.

The chain carries TRBV6-1 and TRBJ2-5; D remains ambiguous. The germline gives CDR1 MNHNS, CDR2 SASEGT. The CDR3 is made up of 14 amino acids. With 5 bases removed from V and 2 bases from J, the gap between germline ends came to 12 bases. The chain's CDR3 is CASSRKVQQETQYF. The CDR3 DNA sequence: TGTGCCAGCAGTAGAAAAGTACAGCAAGAGACCCAGTACTTC.

This sequence joins TRBV14 and TRBJ2-5; D uncertain. The germline gives CDR1 SGHDN, CDR2 FVKESK. The CDR3 consists of 11 residues. The V gene lost 2 bases and the J gene lost 7 bases, with 5 bases spanning the gap. CDR3 region: CASSQQMTQYF. The CDR3 DNA follows: TGTGCCAGCAGCCAACAAATGACCCAGTACTTC.

CDR3 nucleotides: TGTGCCAGCACCCCAGGAGGGTCGGGGACTGAAGCTTTCTTT. Encoded protein: CASTPGGSGTEAFF. V and J are TRBV9 and TRBJ1-1; D is unclear. V shed 6 bases and J shed 5 bases, with 17 bases lying between them. The CDR3 spans 14 residues. The germline V gene has CDR1 SGDLS and CDR2 YYNGEE.

The J gene is TRBJ1-6, the V gene TRBV10-2; TRBD1 aligns across 7 bases. CDR3 length: 17 residues. Trimming cost V 3 bases and J 0 bases; bases outside gene matches: 5. Germline lookup yields CDR1 WSHSY and CDR2 SAAADI. The DNA of the CDR3 is TGCGCCAGCAGTGAAACAGGGGCCCTCTCCTATAATTCACCCCTCCACTTT. Residues: CASSETGALSYNSPLHF.

CDR3 amino acids: CASSQEFGLAGFTGANVLTF. CDR3 in DNA: TGCGCCAGCAGCCAAGAATTCGGACTAGCGGGATTTACTGGGGCCAACGTCCTGACTTTC. The chain recombines TRBV4-3 with TRBJ2-6, with 12 bases matching TRBD2. The CDR3 covers 20 residues. From germline, CDR1 is LGHNA and CDR2 YSLEER. J lost 2 bases, V lost 0 bases, and 8 bases had no gene match.

V is TRBV10-1 and J is TRBJ2-7, with 10 bases fitting TRBD1. This CDR3 comprises 13 residues. CDR1 is WNHNN and CDR2 is SYGVQD in the germline V gene (reference sequence). Losses at the gene ends were 6 bases for V and 7 bases for J; bases not matched to a gene: 6. Here the CDR3 reads CASSGTGEGEQYV. In DNA, the CDR3 is TGCGCCAGCAGCGGGACAGGGGAAGGTGAGCAGTACGTC.

V and J are TRBV11-2 and TRBJ2-7; D ambiguous. The V gene lost 2 bases and the J gene lost 2 bases, with 10 bases spanning the gap. Germline CDR1 reads SGHAT; CDR2 reads FQNNGV. The CDR3 has 14 amino acids. The CDR3 region has the DNA TGTGCCAGCAGCTTAAGTCGGTCCACCTACGAGCAGTACTTC. Amino acids: CASSLSRSTYEQYF.

V is TRBV5-6 and J is TRBJ2-5; TRBD1 is a possible D gene (6 bases). The end of the DNA is better explained by TRBJ2-7, so the J call may be wrong. The CDR3 length is 17 residues. Per the germline V gene, CDR1 is SGHDT and CDR2 is YYEEEE. For the CDR3, the DNA is TGTGCCAGCAGCTTGCTTGGGTGGAAAGGGACAAACTACGAGCAGTACTTC. Amino acids: CASSLLGWKGTNYEQYF.

This chain joins TRBV18 and TRBJ1-1; the match to TRBD1 covers 9 bases. V lost 4 bases, J lost 5 bases, and 2 bases stayed unmatched. The CDR3 contains 13 residues. CDR1 is KGHSH, CDR2 LQKENI, per germline. CDR3 sequence: CASSRDRVTEAFF. The CDR3 DNA reads TGTGCCAGCTCACGGGACAGGGTGACTGAAGCTTTCTTT.